Reported below is one T cell receptor beta chain. Its antigen remains unidentified. The record originates from a study of shared clonotypes between healthy human individuals. Findings and caveats of the study: Clonotype sharing among donors was expected to depend on sequencing depth. Rarefaction analysis demonstrated incomplete sorted-subset sequencing notwithstanding large depth.

Genomic DNA of every subset was divided equally among multiple immunoSEQ plates. Libraries were prepared by immunoSEQ multiplex PCR; TCRdb keeps only in-frame clonotypes and omits some of them. The profile covers 2 million to 2.5 million clones, with 85% to 95% appearing a single time and under 0.15% taken by the ten largest. Germline-derived CDR1 and CDR2 are SGHTA and FQGNSA. The germline V and J ends were trimmed by 2 bases and 1 base, with 8 bases remaining between them. The CDR3 totals 14 residues. The TCR comes from a young man in good health. What was sequenced was naive CD4+ T cells sorted from blood. The subset denotes: CD45RA+ positively selected. The V gene is TRBV7-2, the J gene TRBJ1-1, with D unresolved. The CDR3 DNA reads as TGTGCCAGCAGCTTACCCCTTTCGAACACTGAAGCTTTCTTT. Its translation is CASSLPLSNTEAFF.